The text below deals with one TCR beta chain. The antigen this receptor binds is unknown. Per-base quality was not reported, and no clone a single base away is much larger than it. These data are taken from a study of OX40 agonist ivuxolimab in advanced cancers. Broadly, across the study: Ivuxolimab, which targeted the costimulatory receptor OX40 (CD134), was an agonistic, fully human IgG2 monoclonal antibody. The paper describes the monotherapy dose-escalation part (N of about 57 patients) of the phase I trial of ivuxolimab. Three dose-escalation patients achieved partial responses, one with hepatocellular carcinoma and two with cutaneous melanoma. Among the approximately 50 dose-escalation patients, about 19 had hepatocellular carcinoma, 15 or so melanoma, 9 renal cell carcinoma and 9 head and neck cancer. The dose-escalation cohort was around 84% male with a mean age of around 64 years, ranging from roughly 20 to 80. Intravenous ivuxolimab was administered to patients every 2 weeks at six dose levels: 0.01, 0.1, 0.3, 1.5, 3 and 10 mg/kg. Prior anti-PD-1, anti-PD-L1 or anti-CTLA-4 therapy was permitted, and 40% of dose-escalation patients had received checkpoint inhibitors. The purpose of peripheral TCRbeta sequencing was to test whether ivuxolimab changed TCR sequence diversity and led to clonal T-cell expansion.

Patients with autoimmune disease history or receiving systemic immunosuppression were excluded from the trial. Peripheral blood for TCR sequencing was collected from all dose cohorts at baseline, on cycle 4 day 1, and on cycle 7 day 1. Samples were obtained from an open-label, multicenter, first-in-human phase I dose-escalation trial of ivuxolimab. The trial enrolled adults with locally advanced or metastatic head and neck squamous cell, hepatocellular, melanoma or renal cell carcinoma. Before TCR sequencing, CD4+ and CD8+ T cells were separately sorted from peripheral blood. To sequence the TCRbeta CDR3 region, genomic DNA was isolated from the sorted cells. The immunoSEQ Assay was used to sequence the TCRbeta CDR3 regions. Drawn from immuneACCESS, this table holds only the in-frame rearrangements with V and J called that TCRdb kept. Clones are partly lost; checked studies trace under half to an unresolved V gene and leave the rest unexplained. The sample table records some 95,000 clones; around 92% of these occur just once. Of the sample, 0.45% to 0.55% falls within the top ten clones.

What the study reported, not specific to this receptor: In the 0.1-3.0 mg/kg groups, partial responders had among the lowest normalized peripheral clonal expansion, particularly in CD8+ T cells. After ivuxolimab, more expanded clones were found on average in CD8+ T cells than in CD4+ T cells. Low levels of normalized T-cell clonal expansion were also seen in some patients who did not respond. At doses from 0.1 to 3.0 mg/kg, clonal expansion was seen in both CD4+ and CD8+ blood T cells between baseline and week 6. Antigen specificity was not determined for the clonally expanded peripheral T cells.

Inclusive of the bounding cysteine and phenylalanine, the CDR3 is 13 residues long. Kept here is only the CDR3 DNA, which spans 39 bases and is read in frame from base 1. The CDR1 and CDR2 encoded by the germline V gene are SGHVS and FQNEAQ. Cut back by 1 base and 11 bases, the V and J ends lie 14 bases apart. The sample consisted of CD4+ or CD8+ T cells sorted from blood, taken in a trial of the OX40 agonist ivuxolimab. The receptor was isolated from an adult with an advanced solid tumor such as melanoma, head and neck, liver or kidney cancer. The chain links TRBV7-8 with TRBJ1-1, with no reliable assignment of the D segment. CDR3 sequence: CASSLEEVNDAFF. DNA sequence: TGTGCCAGCAGCTTAGAAGAGGTCAATGACGCTTTCTTT.